This note documents a single TCR beta chain sequence. Its antigen is unidentified. This record comes from a study of T cells in localized non-small cell lung cancer. Whole-study results and caveats: Because only a single region of the tumor was sequenced, heterogeneity remains possible. Adjacent lung held a median roughly 50 of the top 100 tumor clones. Uninvolved adjacent lung had higher T cell clonality than tumor and all other tissues. A denser population of T cells in blood accompanied longer overall survival.

Sequenced by immunoSEQ multiplex PCR; TCRdb stores in-frame clones only, minus some. The table lists around 2,700 clones, just under 25% of them singletons. Trimming stripped 1 base from V and 3 bases from J, with 9 bases between. Germline V CDR1 and CDR2: KGHSH, LQKENI. The CDR3 is 14 residues long. The V gene is TRBV18, the J gene TRBJ1-1; D is unresolved. The TCR originated in a male donor at least 60 years old with stage I lung adenocarcinoma. This specimen was lung tumor tissue, taken before any cancer treatment. CDR3 protein: CASSPRGGDTEAFF. The DNA of the CDR3 is TGTGCCAGCTCACCACGGGGTGGGGACACTGAAGCTTTCTTT.